The 7 T cell receptor beta chains given below trace back to one sample, sequenced in a study of CD8 T cells in ankylosing spondylitis. TCRdb analysed the 5' RACE reads with MiXCR anew, one entry per CDR3 protein. Altogether approximately 300,000 distinct CDR3 sequences are present, 8% being singletons, with the ten largest covering roughly 14%. Their specific antigens are unknown. Study conclusions and caveats: Apparently characteristic of ankylosing spondylitis blood was a TCR beta motif (about 8 highly homologous variants).

Sequencing was performed on blood, either unsorted or a sorted T cell fraction (not recorded which). All receptors derive from a male donor with ankylosing spondylitis.

This clonotype was recorded a few times. The V gene is TRBV7-9, the J gene TRBJ2-5; a weak D match, TRBD1 (6 bases). This CDR3 comprises 15 residues. Per germline, CDR1 SEHNR and CDR2 FQNEAQ (reference sequence). Trimming stripped 5 bases from V and 1 base from J, with 14 bases between. CDR3 region: CASSPLTGSQETQYF. CDR3 in DNA: TGTGCCAGCAGCCCCCTAACAGGGTCCCAAGAGACCCAGTACTTC.

This clonotype was picked up a small number of times. The chain joins TRBV11-3 to TRBJ2-1; 11 nucleotides match TRBD2. The junction had 6 bases not matched to a gene; V was cut back by 5 bases and J by 6 bases. Germline CDR1 and CDR2: SGHNT and YENEEA. The CDR3 length is 15 residues. CDR3 in amino acids: CASSREGLAVNEQFF. Written as DNA, the CDR3 is TGTGCCAGCAGCCGGGAGGGACTAGCGGTCAATGAGCAGTTCTTC.

This clonotype was seen a handful of times. This sequence joins TRBV20-1 and TRBJ2-1; no definite D call. Germline-derived CDR1 and CDR2 are DFQATT and SNEGSKA (reference sequence). The V gene lost 5 bases and the J gene lost 12 bases, with 14 bases spanning the gap. The CDR3 contains 11 residues. The CDR3 spells CSASLPYMQFF. CDR3 in DNA: TGCAGTGCTTCACTGCCCTATATGCAGTTCTTC.

This clonotype was detected only a few times. The V and J genes are TRBV5-1 and TRBJ2-3; 8 bases match TRBD2. V shed 0 bases, J shed 8 bases, and the junction held 14 bases outside the gene matches. The CDR3 totals 17 residues. Germline loops: CDR1 SGHRS, CDR2 YFSETQ. CDR3: CASSLGGTSGSLGTQYF. DNA of the CDR3: TGCGCCAGCAGCTTGGGCGGAACGAGCGGGAGTTTGGGTACGCAGTATTTT.

This clonotype has at least ten counts. The chain couples TRBV12-3 or TRBV12-4 to TRBJ2-1, with 9 positions matching TRBD1. With V trimmed by 2 bases and J by 9 bases, 5 bases remained unmatched. The CDR3 is 14 residues long. CDR3 nucleotide sequence: TGTGCCAGCAGTTTAAACAGGGGGCAGGGTGAGCAGTTCTTC. Translation gives CASSLNRGQGEQFF.

Ten or more counts support this clonotype. This sequence joins TRBV5-1 and TRBJ1-3, with D uncertain. Trimming shortened V by 9 bases and J by 2 bases, and 21 bases separated the two germline ends. Germline V lookup: CDR1 SGHRS, CDR2 YFSETQ. The CDR3 extends over 16 amino acids. The CDR3 sequence is CATSLLPGATGNTIYF. The CDR3 DNA reads TGCGCCACCTCCCTGCTCCCGGGTGCTACTGGAAACACCATATATTTT.

The V and J genes are TRBV13 and TRBJ2-7, with D possibly being TRBD1 or TRBD2 (6 bases each). Looked up from germline, CDR1 is PRHDT and CDR2 is FYEKMQ (reference sequence). The CDR3 runs to 14 residues. The V end lost 5 bases, the J end lost 6 bases, and 17 bases lay between the germline ends. DNA of the CDR3: TGTGCCAGCAGCCTCCCCGGGGGCCACCTCGAGCAGTACTTC. The encoded protein is CASSLPGGHLEQYF.